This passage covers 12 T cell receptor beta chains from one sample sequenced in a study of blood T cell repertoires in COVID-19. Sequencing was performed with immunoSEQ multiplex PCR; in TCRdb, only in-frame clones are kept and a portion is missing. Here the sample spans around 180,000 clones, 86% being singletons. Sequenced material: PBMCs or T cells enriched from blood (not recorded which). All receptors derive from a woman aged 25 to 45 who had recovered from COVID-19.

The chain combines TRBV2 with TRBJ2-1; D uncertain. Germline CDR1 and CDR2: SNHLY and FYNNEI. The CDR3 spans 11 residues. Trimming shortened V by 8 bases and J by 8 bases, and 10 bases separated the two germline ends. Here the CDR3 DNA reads TGTGCCAGCCTAAGAAGCGATGAGCAGTTCTTC. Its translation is CASLRSDEQFF.

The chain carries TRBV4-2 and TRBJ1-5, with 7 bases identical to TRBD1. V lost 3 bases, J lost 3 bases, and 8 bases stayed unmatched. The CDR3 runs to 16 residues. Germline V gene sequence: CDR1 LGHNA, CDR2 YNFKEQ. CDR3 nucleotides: TGTGCCAGCAGCCAGGAACAGGGGTCCTTCAATCAGCCCCAGCATTTT. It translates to CASSQEQGSFNQPQHF.

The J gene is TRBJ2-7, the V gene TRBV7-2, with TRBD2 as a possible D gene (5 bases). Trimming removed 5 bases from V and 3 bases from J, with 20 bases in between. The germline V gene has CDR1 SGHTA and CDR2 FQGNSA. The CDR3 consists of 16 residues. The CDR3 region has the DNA TGTGCCAGCAGCGTCCCCCCGGACTCAAGTTACTACGAGCAGTACTTC. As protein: CASSVPPDSSYYEQYF.

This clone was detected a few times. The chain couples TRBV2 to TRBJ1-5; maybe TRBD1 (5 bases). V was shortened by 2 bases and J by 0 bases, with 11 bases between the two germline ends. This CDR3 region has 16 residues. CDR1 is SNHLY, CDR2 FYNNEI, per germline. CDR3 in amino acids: CASSEKGVYSNQPQHF. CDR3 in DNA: TGTGCCAGCAGTGAAAAAGGGGTTTATAGCAATCAGCCCCAGCATTTT.

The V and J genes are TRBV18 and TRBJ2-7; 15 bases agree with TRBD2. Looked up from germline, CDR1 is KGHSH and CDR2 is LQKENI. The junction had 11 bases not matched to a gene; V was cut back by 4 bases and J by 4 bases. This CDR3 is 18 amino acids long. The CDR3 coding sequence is TGTGCCAGCTCACTAGCCGGGACTAGCGGGAGGCAAGGTTACGAGCAGTACTTC. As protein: CASSLAGTSGRQGYEQYF.

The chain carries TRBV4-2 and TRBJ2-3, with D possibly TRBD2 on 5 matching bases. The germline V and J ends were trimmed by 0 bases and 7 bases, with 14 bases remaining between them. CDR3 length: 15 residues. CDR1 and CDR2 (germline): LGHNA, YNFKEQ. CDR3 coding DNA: TGTGCCAGCAGCCAAGAAGCCCAAAGCGGTCATACGCAGTATTTT. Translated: CASSQEAQSGHTQYF.

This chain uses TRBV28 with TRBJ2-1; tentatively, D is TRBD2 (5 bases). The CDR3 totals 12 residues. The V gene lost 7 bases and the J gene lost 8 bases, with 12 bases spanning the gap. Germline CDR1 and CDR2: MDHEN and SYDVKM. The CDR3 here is CASTATRDEQFF. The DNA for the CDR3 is TGTGCCAGCACTGCTACTAGGGATGAGCAGTTCTTC.

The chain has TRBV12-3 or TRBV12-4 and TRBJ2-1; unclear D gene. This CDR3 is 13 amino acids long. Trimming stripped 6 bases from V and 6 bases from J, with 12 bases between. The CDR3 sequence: CASSRDSLNEQFF. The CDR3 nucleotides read TGTGCCAGCAGCCGTGACTCACTCAATGAGCAGTTCTTC.

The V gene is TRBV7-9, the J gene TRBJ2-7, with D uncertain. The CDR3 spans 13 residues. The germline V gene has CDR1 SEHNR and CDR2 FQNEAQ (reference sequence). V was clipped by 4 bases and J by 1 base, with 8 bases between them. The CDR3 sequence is CASSSVRSYEQYF. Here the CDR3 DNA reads TGTGCCAGCAGCTCTGTCCGTTCCTACGAGCAGTACTTC.

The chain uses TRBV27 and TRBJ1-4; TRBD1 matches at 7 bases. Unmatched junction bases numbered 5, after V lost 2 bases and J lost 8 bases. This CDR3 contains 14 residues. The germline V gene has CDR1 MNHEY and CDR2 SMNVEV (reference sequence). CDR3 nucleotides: TGTGCCAGCAGTTTAGGGGCAGGGGGAGAAAAACTGTTTTTT. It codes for CASSLGAGGEKLFF. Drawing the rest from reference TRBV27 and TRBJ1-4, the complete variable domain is EAQVTQNPRYLITVTGKKLTVTCSQNMNHEYMSWYRQDPGLGLRQIYYSMNVEVTDKGDVPEGYKVSRKEKRNFPLILESPSPNQTSLYFCASSLGAGGEKLFFGSGTQLSVL.

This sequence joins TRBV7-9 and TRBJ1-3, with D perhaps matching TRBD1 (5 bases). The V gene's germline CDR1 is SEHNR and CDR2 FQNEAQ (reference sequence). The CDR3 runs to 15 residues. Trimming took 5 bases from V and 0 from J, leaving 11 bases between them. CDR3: CASSHNTGSGNTIYF. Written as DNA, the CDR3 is TGTGCCAGCAGCCACAATACAGGCTCTGGAAACACCATATATTTT.

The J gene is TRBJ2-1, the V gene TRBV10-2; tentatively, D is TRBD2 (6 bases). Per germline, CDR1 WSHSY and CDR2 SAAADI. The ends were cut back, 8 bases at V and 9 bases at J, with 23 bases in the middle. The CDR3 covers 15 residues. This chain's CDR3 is CASGVSGRGIIEQFF. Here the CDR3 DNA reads TGCGCCAGCGGGGTTTCTGGGCGGGGAATCATTGAGCAGTTCTTC.